What follows is one TCR beta chain and its context. The antigen is not known. The CDR3 totals 13 residues. The germline V gene has CDR1 SGHTA and CDR2 FQGTGA. Trimming at V came to 5 bases and at J to 5 bases, leaving 6 bases not matched to a gene. This sample was taken from a study of cytomegalovirus exposure and HLA in healthy donors. Study at large: Around 80 million unique TCRs from HLA-typed donors were held in an early data release. Assignment to the Caucasian-associated ancestry cluster applied to roughly 80% of the 300 to 500 genotyped donors.

The study ran its PCR with 60 Vbeta and 13 Jbeta primers. Clones were sequenced by immunoSEQ multiplex PCR, and TCRdb holds only the in-frame ones, with some missing. The table records 30,000 to 35,000 clones, 80% of them present only once. Whole-study findings and limits: The later analysis indicated that the majority of CMV-associated TCR beta chains appeared HLA-restricted. Later, an analysis showed that TCR beta chains associated with HLA were more clonally expanded than others that were equally common.

The chain couples TRBV7-3 to TRBJ2-7, with 7 bases matching TRBD1. The receptor comes from a male donor in good health and CMV-seronegative. The sequencing sample was made of PBMCs. As DNA, the CDR3 is TGTGCCAGCAGCCCTACAGGGGACCACGAGCAGTACTTC. This codes for CASSPTGDHEQYF.